This T cell receptor beta chain stems from a study of blood T cell repertoires in COVID-19. Overall study: T cells, B-cell-depleted T cells, or PBMCs provided the cDNA or gDNA that served as material.

Assay used: immunoSEQ multiplex PCR; TCRdb lists only in-frame clones, some missing. Among 250,000 to 300,000 clones, 88% were seen once, and the ten largest hold approximately 1%. CDR1 and CDR2 from the germline V gene are SGHNT and YYREEE (reference sequence). The V end was cut by 3 bases, the J end by 5 bases, with 11 bases between. This CDR3 is 13 amino acids long. Enrollees, roughly 18 to 90 years old, lived in 24 US areas. Sequenced material: PBMCs or T cells enriched from blood (not recorded which). This clonotype was obtained from a woman in her 30s who had recovered from COVID-19. The chain couples TRBV5-4 to TRBJ2-5; perhaps TRBD2 as D (5 bases). CDR3 DNA: TGTGCCAGCAGCTCAACTAGATTGGAGACCCAGTACTTC. This codes for CASSSTRLETQYF. The full variable domain, with the rest looked up from reference TRBV5-4 and TRBJ2-5, is ETGVTQSPTHLIKTRGQQVTLRCSSQSGHNTVSWYQQALGQGPQFIFQYYREEENGRGNFPPRFSGLQFPNYSSELNVNALELDDSALYLCASSSTRLETQYFGPGTRLLVL.